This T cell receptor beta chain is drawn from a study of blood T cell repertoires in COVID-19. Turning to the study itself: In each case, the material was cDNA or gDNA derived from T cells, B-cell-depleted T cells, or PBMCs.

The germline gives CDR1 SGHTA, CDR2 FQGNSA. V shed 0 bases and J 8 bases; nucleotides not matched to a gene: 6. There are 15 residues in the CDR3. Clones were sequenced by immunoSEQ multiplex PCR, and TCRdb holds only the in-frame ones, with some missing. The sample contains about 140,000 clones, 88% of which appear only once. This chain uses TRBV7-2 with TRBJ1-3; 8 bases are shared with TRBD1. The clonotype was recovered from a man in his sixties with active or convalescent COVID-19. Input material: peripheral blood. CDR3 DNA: TGTGCCAGCAGCTTAGCCGGACAGGGAGTAGACACCATATATTTT. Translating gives CASSLAGQGVDTIYF.